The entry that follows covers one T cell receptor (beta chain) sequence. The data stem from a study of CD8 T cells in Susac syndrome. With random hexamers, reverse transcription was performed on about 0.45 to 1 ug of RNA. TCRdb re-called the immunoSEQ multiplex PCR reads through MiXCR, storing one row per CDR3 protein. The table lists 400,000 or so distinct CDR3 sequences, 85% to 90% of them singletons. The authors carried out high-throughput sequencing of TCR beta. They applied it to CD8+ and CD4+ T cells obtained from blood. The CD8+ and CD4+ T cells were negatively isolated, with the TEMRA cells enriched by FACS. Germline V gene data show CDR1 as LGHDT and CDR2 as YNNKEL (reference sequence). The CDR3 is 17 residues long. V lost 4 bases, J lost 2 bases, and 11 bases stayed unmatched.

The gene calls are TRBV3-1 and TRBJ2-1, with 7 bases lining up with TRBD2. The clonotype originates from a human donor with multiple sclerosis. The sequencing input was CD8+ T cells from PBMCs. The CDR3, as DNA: TGTGCCAGCAGCCCCGGGGCTAGCGGACCTCCCTACAATGAGCAGTTCTTC. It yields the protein CASSPGASGPPYNEQFF.